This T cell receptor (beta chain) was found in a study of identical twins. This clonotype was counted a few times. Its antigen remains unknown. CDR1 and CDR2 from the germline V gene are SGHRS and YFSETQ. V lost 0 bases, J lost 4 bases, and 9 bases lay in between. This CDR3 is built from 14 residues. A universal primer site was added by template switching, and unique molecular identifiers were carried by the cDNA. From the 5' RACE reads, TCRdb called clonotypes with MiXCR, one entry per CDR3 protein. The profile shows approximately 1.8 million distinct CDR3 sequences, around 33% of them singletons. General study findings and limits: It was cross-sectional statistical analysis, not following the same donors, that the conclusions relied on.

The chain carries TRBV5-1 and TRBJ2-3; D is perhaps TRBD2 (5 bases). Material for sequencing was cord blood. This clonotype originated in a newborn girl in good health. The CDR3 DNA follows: TGCGCCAGCAGCTTGGCGGGGAGCCCAGATACGCAGTATTTT. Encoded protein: CASSLAGSPDTQYF.